The 18 T cell receptor beta chains below all came from one sample that was sequenced in a study of control samples from healthy donors and cancer patients. The repertoire was sequenced with immunoSEQ multiplex PCR; TCRdb's copy has only in-frame clones and lacks some. The table lists around 120,000 clones, roughly 94% of them singletons. The sequenced sample was blood. The receptors were sampled from a man aged 25 to 40 in good health.

V is TRBV7-6 and J is TRBJ2-2; possible D gene TRBD1, 6 bases. The germline V gene encodes CDR1 SGHVS and CDR2 FNYEAQ. Trimming left V 6 bases short and J 0 bases short, with 8 bases between. The CDR3 is 14 amino acids. Here the CDR3 reads CASSTGTNTGELFF. The CDR3 DNA follows: TGTGCCAGCAGTACAGGGACGAACACCGGGGAGCTGTTTTTT.

The CDR3 nucleotides read TGTGCCAGCAGCCCATCGGGACAGGGAAGGAATGAGCAGTTCTTC. This translates into CASSPSGQGRNEQFF. The chain uses TRBV7-2 and TRBJ2-1; 9 nucleotides line up with TRBD1. CDR1 is SGHTA, CDR2 FQGNSA, per germline. The V and J ends lost 5 bases and 7 bases, in that order; junction bases with no gene match: 9. The CDR3 has 15 amino acids.

The CDR3 nucleotides read TGTGCCAGTACTACCGGGACTTTAGGCTACACCTTC. Translating it yields CASTTGTLGYTF. The V gene is TRBV19, the J gene TRBJ1-2; perhaps TRBD1 as D (5 bases). The CDR3 contains 12 residues. Germline V lookup: CDR1 LNHDA, CDR2 SQIVND (reference sequence). Trimming stripped 7 bases from V and 8 bases from J, with 14 bases between. The complete variable domain, with remaining parts taken from reference TRBV19 and TRBJ1-2, reads DGGITQSPKYLFRKEGQNVTLSCEQNLNHDAMYWYRQDPGQGLRLIYYSQIVNDFQKGDIAEGYSVSREKKESFPLTVTSAQKNPTAFYLCASTTGTLGYTFGSGTRLTVV.

The chain has TRBV7-6 and TRBJ2-2, with D possibly matching TRBD2 (5 bases). Germline V gene data show CDR1 as SGHVS and CDR2 as FNYEAQ. The CDR3 extends over 17 amino acids. The V and J ends lost 5 bases and 0 bases respectively, with 16 bases between them. The CDR3 bases are TGTGCCAGCAGCAGTACCGGAGGTTTCGCGAACACCGGGGAGCTGTTTTTT. The encoded protein is CASSSTGGFANTGELFF.

The rearrangement uses TRBV7-2 and TRBJ2-7; 9 bases agree with TRBD1. Germline V gives CDR1 SGHTA, CDR2 FQGNSA. Losses at the gene ends were 7 bases for V and 2 bases for J; bases not matched to a gene: 12. The length of the CDR3 is 16 residues. CDR3 sequence (DNA): TGTGCCAGCATAAGGGGACCGACAGGGGGGGCCTACGAGCAGTACTTC. Protein sequence: CASIRGPTGGAYEQYF.

This chain connects TRBV28 to TRBJ1-6; D gene unclear. The CDR3 contains 14 residues. Trimming took off 3 bases at V and 4 bases at J, with 7 bases between the two ends. CDR1 and CDR2 (germline): MDHEN, SYDVKM. CDR3 DNA: TGTGCCAGCAGTTTCGCCAGATATAATTCACCCCTCCACTTT. Translation gives CASSFARYNSPLHF.

The J gene is TRBJ1-5, the V gene TRBV27, with D uncertain. The length of the CDR3 is 15 residues. The germline V gene encodes CDR1 MNHEY and CDR2 SMNVEV (reference sequence). V dropped 2 bases and J dropped 0 bases, with 8 bases sitting between them. CDR3: CASSLRGPSNQPQHF. The DNA of the CDR3 is TGTGCCAGCAGTTTAAGAGGACCTAGCAATCAGCCCCAGCATTTT.

The chain joins TRBV27 to TRBJ2-2; no clear D gene. Germline assignment: CDR1 MNHEY and CDR2 SMNVEV (reference sequence). V was pared by 5 bases and J by 0 bases, with 10 bases between. This CDR3 contains 15 residues. The CDR3 region has the DNA TGTGCCAGCAGTCGGGCAGGAGCGAACACCGGGGAGCTGTTTTTT. Translation: CASSRAGANTGELFF.

The V gene is TRBV11-2, the J gene TRBJ2-2; TRBD2 matches at 10 bases. From germline, CDR1 is SGHAT and CDR2 FQNNGV. The CDR3 sequence is 15 residues long. J was trimmed by 4 bases and V by 6 bases; bases with no gene match: 5. The CDR3 loop is CASRTGTSVTGELFF. CDR3 sequence (DNA): TGTGCCAGCAGAACCGGGACTAGCGTCACCGGGGAGCTGTTTTTT.

The genes are TRBV27 and TRBJ1-2, with D unclear. The CDR3 runs to 13 residues. Germline lookup yields CDR1 MNHEY and CDR2 SMNVEV (reference sequence). V was cut by 6 bases and J by 6 bases, with 14 bases left in between. The CDR3 sequence: CASSPTDYHGYTF. The CDR3 DNA reads TGTGCCAGCAGCCCCACGGACTACCATGGCTACACCTTC.

V gene TRBV7-9 combines with J gene TRBJ2-5; the match to TRBD1 covers 7 bases. Germline V CDR1 and CDR2: SEHNR, FQNEAQ (reference sequence). The J segment lost 5 bases and the V segment lost 1 base, leaving 10 bases of the junction unmatched. The CDR3 length is 16 residues. The DNA of the CDR3 is TGTGCCAGCAGCTTAGAGGGAAAAGGGGGCCGGGAGACCCAGTACTTC. Its protein product is CASSLEGKGGRETQYF.

The chain uses TRBV9 and TRBJ2-5, with 8 bases identical to TRBD2. Germline V gene data show CDR1 as SGDLS and CDR2 as YYNGEE. V shed 4 bases and J 0 bases; nucleotides not matched to a gene: 2. CDR3 size: 14 residues. The CDR3 DNA sequence: TGTGCCAGCAGCATCGGGGGGGACCAAGAGACCCAGTACTTC. This translates into CASSIGGDQETQYF.

This clone was seen a single time. The gene calls are TRBV19 and TRBJ2-1; D is possibly TRBD1 (6 bases). The CDR3 has 14 residues. Germline values: CDR1 LNHDA, CDR2 SQIVND (reference sequence). V was trimmed by 8 bases and J by 3 bases, leaving 14 bases between them. CDR3 bases: TGTGCCAGTCTGAGGGGACAAAACTACAATGAGCAGTTCTTC. It encodes CASLRGQNYNEQFF.

The V gene is TRBV7-3, the J gene TRBJ2-3; 8 bases are a match to TRBD1. Germline trimming cut 3 bases from V and 3 bases from J; bases unmatched to any gene: 5. Germline-derived CDR1 and CDR2 are SGHTA and FQGTGA. The length of the CDR3 is 15 residues. In DNA, the CDR3 is TGTGCCAGCAGCTTGGGACAGGCTGTAACAGATACGCAGTATTTT. Translated, it gives CASSLGQAVTDTQYF. Complete variable domain (other parts from reference TRBV7-3 and TRBJ2-3): GAGVSQTPSNKVTEKGKYVELRCDPISGHTALYWYRQSLGQGPEFLIYFQGTGAADDSGLPNDRFFAVRPEGSVSTLKIQRTERGDSAVYLCASSLGQAVTDTQYFGPGTRLTVL.

The V call is TRBV25-1, the J call TRBJ1-5; 9 bases agree with TRBD1. In germline, CDR1 is MGHDK, CDR2 SYGVNS. This CDR3 is 16 amino acids long. The junction had 8 bases not matched to a gene; V was cut back by 4 bases and J by 4 bases. The CDR3 bases are TGTGCCAGCAGTGGAGGGGACAGGGCCATTAATCAGCCCCAGCATTTT. It encodes CASSGGDRAINQPQHF.

V usage is TRBV10-3 and J usage is TRBJ1-5, with D possibly matching TRBD1 (5 bases). The CDR3 is made up of 14 amino acids. V lost 4 bases and J lost 7, with 14 bases in between. Germline values: CDR1 ENHRY, CDR2 SYGVKD. DNA for the CDR3: TGTGCCATCAGTGCCGGGGGGGGTGTGCAGCCCCAGCATTTT. This sequence encodes CAISAGGGVQPQHF.

This clone was found once. The genes are TRBV2 and TRBJ2-4; D may be TRBD1 or TRBD2 (6 bases each). The CDR3 contains 16 residues. V was shortened by 7 bases and J by 8 bases, with 24 bases between the two germline ends. CDR1 and CDR2 from the germline V gene are SNHLY and FYNNEI. CDR3 amino acids: CASTRVGGLVGDIQYF. Here the CDR3 DNA reads TGTGCCAGCACCCGAGTGGGGGGCCTGGTGGGCGACATTCAGTACTTC.

The rearrangement links TRBV18 to TRBJ2-1; 9 bases fit TRBD2. The ends lost 4 bases at V and 7 bases at J; junction bases unmatched: 8. The CDR3 consists of 15 residues. Germline-derived CDR1 and CDR2 are KGHSH and LQKENI. This CDR3 reads CASSLGGGARNEQFF. The CDR3, as DNA: TGTGCCAGCTCACTAGGCGGGGGGGCCAGGAATGAGCAGTTCTTC.